Listed below are T cell receptor beta chains from one sample, sequenced in a study of blood T cell repertoires in COVID-19. Libraries were prepared by immunoSEQ multiplex PCR; TCRdb keeps only in-frame clonotypes and omits some of them. The sample shows about 6,100 clones, around nine tenths of them seen only once. What was sequenced was peripheral blood. Source of these receptors: a human donor in a cohort sampled during active COVID-19. Both conserved end residues are part of each CDR3. A D gene is named only where the DNA matches it firmly. Clone size is not always given. Where it is, it says once, few, many or a class for expanded clones.

j_call d_call clone_size v_call cdr3_aa
TRBJ2-1 TRBD2 - TRBV28 CASSSGLAGSYNEQFF
TRBJ2-1 - - TRBV7-5 CVRSLSGLGPYNEQFF
TRBJ1-6 TRBD1 - TRBV24-1 CATSDKNRGNSPLHF
TRBJ2-1 - - TRBV5-4 CASSLEARTTYNEQFF
TRBJ2-7 TRBD2 - TRBV23-1 CASTRKGRPGTSGGYEQYF
TRBJ1-3 - - TRBV7-8 CASSPGVRGGPGNTIYF
TRBJ2-1 - once TRBV30 CAWSVLSGLSYNEQFF
TRBJ1-4 - - TRBV2 CASTFATGRSEKLFF
TRBJ2-7 TRBD1 - TRBV6-1 CASSVFWTGPSYEQYF
TRBJ1-1 - - TRBV6-5 CASSYSTGNTEAFF
TRBJ1-5 - - TRBV19 CASSIEDYNQPQHF
TRBJ2-7 TRBD1 - TRBV5-8 CASSLVRDRIYEQYF
TRBJ2-1 - - TRBV19 CASGSGSMLYNEQFF
TRBJ1-5 - - TRBV7-9 CASSIGETLPQPQHF
TRBJ2-2 TRBD2 once TRBV18 CASSPPPGLAERSLGELFF
TRBJ2-2 - - TRBV5-4 CASSRAGTRSNTGELFF
TRBJ2-1 TRBD2 - TRBV7-3 CASSFRSGGSYNEQFF
TRBJ1-2 - - TRBV29-1 CSVPQNNYGYTF
TRBJ2-1 TRBD2 - TRBV9 CASSVASGTSGGGQDEQFF
TRBJ2-3 - - TRBV11-2 CASSATSWGSGDTQYF
TRBJ2-7 - - TRBV18 CASSPGGSNEQYF
TRBJ1-1 - - TRBV19 CASSIGGEAFF
TRBJ2-1 TRBD2 - TRBV7-3 CASSPTSGRPSEQFF
TRBJ2-7 TRBD1 - TRBV6-6 CASSYVTGGDEQYF
TRBJ2-7 - - TRBV5-6 CASSLAGEQYF
TRBJ2-7 TRBD2 once TRBV4-3 CASSQDWASGFYEQYF
TRBJ1-1 TRBD1 - TRBV30 CAWTQTGTGGTEAFF
TRBJ2-5 - once TRBV6-2/TRBV6-3 CASSFSGEQETQYF
TRBJ1-5 TRBD1 - TRBV4-1 CASSQVPHRGPQPQHF
TRBJ2-5 TRBD1 - TRBV28 CASSDGPYATGGEQETQYF
TRBJ2-3 TRBD2 - TRBV5-6 CASSLREGLRTDTQYF
TRBJ2-2 - - TRBV19 CASNFLNTGELFF
TRBJ2-7 TRBD2 - TRBV4-3 CASSQEEGLAGVHEQYF
TRBJ1-5 TRBD1 - TRBV28 CASKRFQGGNQPQHF
TRBJ1-5 - - TRBV28 CASSVNGRGVQPQHF
TRBJ2-2 TRBD1 - TRBV9 CASSVWTGGTGELFF
TRBJ2-6 TRBD2 - TRBV18 CASSPGVGTSGSSGANVLTF
TRBJ1-6 TRBD1 - TRBV6-2/TRBV6-3 CASSPGTENSPLHF
TRBJ2-2 TRBD2 - TRBV2 CASSYSSGSDPYGELFF
TRBJ1-1 TRBD1 - TRBV28 CASSGDSPGLTEAFF
TRBJ2-3 TRBD1 - TRBV2 CASRTTGVTDTQYF
TRBJ1-2 TRBD1 - TRBV9 CASSVENPGGGYYGYTF
TRBJ1-1 - - TRBV12-3/TRBV12-4 CASSFDGYTEAFF
TRBJ1-4 TRBD1 - TRBV9 CASSVARGINEKLFF
TRBJ2-7 - - TRBV30 CAWSWGQEQYF
TRBJ2-7 TRBD1 - TRBV7-9 CASSTGTEIREQYF
TRBJ2-7 - - TRBV27 CASSLQGHSYEQYF
TRBJ1-4 TRBD1 - TRBV2 CASRGQLNEKLFF
TRBJ1-5 - - TRBV5-1 CASSIGLPSNQPQHF
TRBJ2-2 - - TRBV11-2 CASSQIKIGQTVTGELFF